These 25 T cell receptor beta chains came from one sample sequenced in a study of T-cell reconstitution after alpha-beta-depleted transplantation in children. Unique molecular identifiers were incorporated into the prepared TCRbeta library. TCRdb processed the PCR reads anew with MiXCR; each CDR3 protein has one entry. The repertoire holds about 420,000 distinct CDR3 sequences, with roughly a tenth as singletons. This specimen consisted of PBMCs from the stem cell graft donor, obtained from the stem cell graft. The receptors were sampled from a human donor who donated a stem cell graft to a child with acute myeloid leukemia.

Many counts were recorded for this clonotype. The V and J genes are TRBV21-1 and TRBJ2-7; TRBD1, the table's D call, lacks a check against the DNA. TRBV21-1 is a pseudogene. The CDR3 extends over 12 amino acids. Written as DNA, the CDR3 is TGTGCCAGCACCGCGAAAACAGGAGAGCAGTACGTC. This gives the protein CASTAKTGEQYV.

This sequence joins TRBV6-5 and TRBJ1-5, with D possibly TRBD1 on 6 matching bases. The CDR3 is made up of 15 amino acids. The ends were cut back, 2 bases at V and 7 bases at J, with 15 bases in the middle. From germline, CDR1 is MNHEY and CDR2 SVGAGI. The CDR3 is CASSYSGGAGQPQHF. The DNA for the CDR3 is TGTGCCAGCAGTTACAGTGGGGGGGCTGGACAGCCCCAGCATTTT.

The sample holds many counts of this clonotype. The chain recombines TRBV12-3 or TRBV12-4 with TRBJ2-3, with D possibly matching TRBD2 (5 bases). The CDR3 is 16 amino acids. The V end was cut by 5 bases, the J end by 5 bases, with 20 bases between. In DNA, the CDR3 is TGTGCCAGCAGTCGGAGCGGTTTCGGCAAAGGAGATACGCAGTATTTT. Its protein is CASSRSGFGKGDTQYF.

This clonotype was counted a single time. The rearrangement uses TRBV20-1 and TRBJ1-5, with 10 bases aligning to TRBD1. The trim removed 5 bases at V and 0 bases at J, leaving 4 bases unmatched. Germline CDR1 DFQATT, CDR2 SNEGSKA (reference sequence). The CDR3 is made up of 15 amino acids. CDR3 loop: CSASGQGNSNQPQHF. In DNA form, the CDR3 reads TGCAGTGCTTCGGGACAGGGGAATAGCAATCAGCCCCAGCATTTT.

CDR3 protein: CASSLEGQAPDTQYF. Written as DNA, the CDR3 is TGTGCCAGCAGCTTAGAGGGACAGGCCCCAGATACGCAGTATTTT. This chain uses TRBV7-2 with TRBJ2-3; 8 nucleotides match TRBD1. Per the germline V gene, CDR1 is SGHTA and CDR2 is FQGNSA. Trimming cost V 1 base and J 4 bases; bases outside gene matches: 4. The CDR3 loop spans 15 amino acids. Full variable domain (remainder filled in from reference TRBV7-2 and TRBJ2-3): GAGVSQSPSNKVTEKGKDVELRCDPISGHTALYWYRQSLGQGLEFLIYFQGNSAPDKSGLPSDRFSAERTGGSVSTLTIQRTQQEDSAVYLCASSLEGQAPDTQYFGPGTRLTVL.

The sample holds many counts of this clonotype. The chain is built from TRBV5-1 and TRBJ1-4; D gene unclear. V gave up 0 bases and J gave up 3 bases, with 3 bases separating them. The CDR3 spans 13 residues. Germline V gene data show CDR1 as SGHRS and CDR2 as YFSETQ. CDR3 residues: CASSLGPNEKLFF. In DNA form, the CDR3 reads TGCGCCAGCAGCTTGGGACCTAATGAAAAACTGTTTTTT.

This chain connects TRBV28 to TRBJ2-1; 8 nucleotides match TRBD2. The J segment lost 7 bases and the V segment lost 7 bases, leaving 12 bases of the junction unmatched. Germline V gives CDR1 MDHEN, CDR2 SYDVKM. CDR3 length equals 15 residues. CDR3 in amino acids: CASTLASSGRNEQFF. The CDR3 coding sequence is TGTGCCAGCACTTTGGCGTCTAGCGGGCGAAATGAGCAGTTCTTC.

This clonotype was counted only a few times. CDR3 loop: CASSQGHNTGELFF. CDR3 nucleotide sequence: TGTGCCAGCAGCCAGGGACACAACACCGGGGAGCTGTTTTTT. The chain recombines TRBV3-1 with TRBJ2-2, with D perhaps matching TRBD1 (6 bases). The CDR3 runs 14 residues. Trimming pared 3 bases from V and 2 bases from J, leaving 7 bases between. Germline-derived CDR1 and CDR2 are LGHDT and YNNKEL (reference sequence).

This sequence joins TRBV5-1 and TRBJ2-3; D is unclear. The CDR3 is 15 amino acids. The germline V gene has CDR1 SGHRS and CDR2 YFSETQ. V was cut by 0 bases and J by 5 bases, with 13 bases left in between. Here the CDR3 reads CASSLGASQVDTQYF. In nucleotides, the CDR3 is TGCGCCAGCAGCTTGGGGGCATCGCAGGTAGATACGCAGTATTTT.

The chain is built from TRBV7-2 and TRBJ2-2, with 7 bases fitting TRBD1. This CDR3 region has 16 residues. Germline V lookup: CDR1 SGHTA, CDR2 FQGNSA. V lost 5 bases and J lost 5; bases outside the gene matches: 11. CDR3 amino acids: CASSPRTGGKTGELFF. The CDR3 coding sequence is TGTGCCAGCAGCCCCCGGACAGGAGGAAAAACCGGGGAGCTGTTTTTT.

The chain recombines TRBV18 with TRBJ2-2; weak D call: TRBD1 (6 bases). Trimming shortened V by 5 bases and J by 3 bases, and 19 bases separated the two germline ends. Germline V gene sequence: CDR1 KGHSH, CDR2 LQKENI. The CDR3 totals 17 residues. CDR3 protein: CASSSLVGAGDTGELFF. The CDR3 DNA follows: TGTGCCAGCTCATCCTTAGTGGGGGCTGGAGACACCGGGGAGCTGTTTTTT.

The rearrangement links TRBV7-8 to TRBJ1-5; D remains unclear. V gave up 2 bases and J gave up 1 base, with 9 bases separating them. CDR3 length equals 15 residues. Germline CDR1 and CDR2: SGHVS and FQNEAQ. CDR3 in amino acids: CASSLRGSSNQPQHF. The CDR3 nucleotides read TGTGCCAGCAGCTTAAGAGGATCGAGCAATCAGCCCCAGCATTTT.

This chain connects TRBV12-3 or TRBV12-4 to TRBJ1-4; 7 positions agree with TRBD1. Losses at the gene ends were 5 bases for V and 4 bases for J; bases not matched to a gene: 7. The CDR3 spans 15 residues. The CDR3 nucleotides read TGTGCCAGCAGTCGACAGGGTCCCATTAATGAAAAACTGTTTTTT. It yields the protein CASSRQGPINEKLFF.

This chain uses TRBV6-5 with TRBJ1-2, with D hard to call. With 6 bases removed from V and 0 bases from J, the gap between germline ends came to 5 bases. The CDR3 runs to 12 residues. The germline V gene encodes CDR1 MNHEY and CDR2 SVGAGI. The DNA of the CDR3 is TGTGCCAGCAGAGGACCTAACTATGGCTACACCTTC. Its protein is CASRGPNYGYTF.

A note on this clonotype: One end of the junction is discordant with germline, which a read error may explain. V gene TRBV20-1 combines with J gene TRBJ1-2; D is perhaps TRBD1 (5 bases). The CDR3 runs to 13 residues. The germline V gene encodes CDR1 DFQATT and CDR2 SNEGSKA (reference sequence). CDR3 sequence (DNA): TGCAGTGCTAGAGTCACAGGTGATTATGGCTTGGCCTTC. This sequence encodes CSARVTGDYGLAF.

CDR3 bases: TGCAGTGCTACGCCGGGACTAGCGGCCTTTTCCTACAATGAGCAGTTCTTC. Translation gives CSATPGLAAFSYNEQFF. V usage is TRBV20-1 and J usage is TRBJ2-1; 11 bases map to TRBD2. Germline V gives CDR1 DFQATT, CDR2 SNEGSKA (reference sequence). J lost 1 base, V lost 4 bases, and 9 bases had no gene match. This CDR3 has 17 residues.

In this sample, this clonotype turned up a few times. The CDR3 nucleotides read TGTGCCAGCAGTGCAGGGTGGCGGGAGATGGAGGAGACCCAGTACTTC. Protein: CASSAGWREMEETQYF. The chain employs TRBV6-1 and TRBJ2-5; 7 nucleotides line up with TRBD2. The CDR3 loop spans 16 amino acids. V trimming: 4 bases; J trimming: 5 bases; junction bases outside the gene matches: 13. In germline, CDR1 is MNHNS, CDR2 SASEGT.

CDR3 bases: TGTGCCTGGGGCCGACAGGGGGGGCACACTGAAGCTTTCTTT. Translated: CAWGRQGGHTEAFF. The V call is TRBV30, the J call TRBJ1-1, with 9 bases fitting TRBD1. Germline V CDR1 and CDR2: GTSNPN, SVGIG (reference sequence). This CDR3 contains 14 residues. Losses at the gene ends were 5 bases for V and 3 bases for J; bases not matched to a gene: 7.

The sample holds a few counts of this clonotype. V and J are TRBV7-2 and TRBJ1-1, with no clear D. CDR3 length equals 14 residues. V was shortened by 5 bases and J by 0 bases, with 10 bases between the two germline ends. Germline assignment: CDR1 SGHTA and CDR2 FQGNSA. The DNA for the CDR3 is TGTGCCAGCAGCCGCATGGGGATGAACACTGAAGCTTTCTTT. Residues: CASSRMGMNTEAFF. The full variable domain, with the rest looked up from reference TRBV7-2 and TRBJ1-1, is GAGVSQSPSNKVTEKGKDVELRCDPISGHTALYWYRQSLGQGLEFLIYFQGNSAPDKSGLPSDRFSAERTGGSVSTLTIQRTQQEDSAVYLCASSRMGMNTEAFFGQGTRLTVV.

This clonotype was picked up a small number of times. V is TRBV5-1 and J is TRBJ2-7; 10 positions agree with TRBD1. V dropped 2 bases and J dropped 2; count of bases not matched to a gene: 7. Germline V gives CDR1 SGHRS, CDR2 YFSETQ. This CDR3 is built from 16 residues. As DNA, the CDR3 is TGCGCCAGCAGCTTTACTACCGGGACAGGGGCCTACGAGCAGTACTTC. Its translation is CASSFTTGTGAYEQYF.

In its sample, this clonotype was seen many times. The chain uses TRBV25-1 and TRBJ1-1; 7 nucleotides align to TRBD1. CDR3 size: 14 residues. Trimming cost V 6 bases and J 0 bases; bases outside gene matches: 4. The germline gives CDR1 MGHDK, CDR2 SYGVNS. CDR3 amino acids: CASRRTGMNTEAFF. In DNA, the CDR3 is TGTGCCAGCAGAAGGACAGGAATGAACACTGAAGCTTTCTTT.

This clonotype was seen more than once but under ten times. The rearrangement uses TRBV20-1 and TRBJ2-3, with 9 nucleotides matching TRBD1. The V gene's germline CDR1 is DFQATT and CDR2 SNEGSKA (reference sequence). CDR3 size: 15 residues. J was trimmed by 2 bases and V by 1 base; bases with no gene match: 4. The CDR3: CSARAGTGLTDTQYF. The CDR3 bases are TGCAGTGCTAGAGCCGGGACAGGGCTCACAGATACGCAGTATTTT.

This clonotype was detected a few times. V is TRBV18 and J is TRBJ1-2; D ambiguous. Germline assignment: CDR1 KGHSH and CDR2 LQKENI. There are 11 residues in the CDR3. Trimming shortened V by 5 bases and J by 8 bases, and 9 bases separated the two germline ends. The CDR3 coding sequence is TGTGCCAGCTCATCCCAAGGCGGCTACACCTTC. It codes for CASSSQGGYTF.

This clonotype was seen at least ten times. The chain joins TRBV6-1 to TRBJ1-1; TRBD1 agrees at 7 bases. V dropped 5 bases and J dropped 4; count of bases not matched to a gene: 7. Germline CDR1 and CDR2: MNHNS and SASEGT. The CDR3 has 14 amino acids. CDR3 DNA sequence: TGTGCCAGCAGTCCCGGACAGGCTTTCACTGAAGCTTTCTTT. This sequence encodes CASSPGQAFTEAFF.

This clonotype was counted between two and nine times. This chain links TRBV10-3 with TRBJ2-3; 9 nucleotides line up with TRBD1. CDR3 length: 14 amino acids. Germline trimming cut 6 bases from V and 4 bases from J; bases unmatched to any gene: 5. The V gene's germline CDR1 is ENHRY and CDR2 SYGVKD. This CDR3 reads CAIRPGTGSDTQYF. The CDR3 nucleotides are TGTGCCATCAGGCCCGGGACAGGGTCAGATACGCAGTATTTT.